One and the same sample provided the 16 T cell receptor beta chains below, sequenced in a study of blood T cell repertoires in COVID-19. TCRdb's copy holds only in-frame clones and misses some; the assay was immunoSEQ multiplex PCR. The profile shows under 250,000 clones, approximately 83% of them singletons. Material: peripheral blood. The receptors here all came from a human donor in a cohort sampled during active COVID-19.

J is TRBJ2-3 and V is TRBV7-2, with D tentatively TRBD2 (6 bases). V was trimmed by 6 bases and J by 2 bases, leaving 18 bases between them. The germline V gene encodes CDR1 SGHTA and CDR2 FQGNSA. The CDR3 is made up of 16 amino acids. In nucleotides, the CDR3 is TGTGCCAGCAGGGGGGGAGGTTGGCAGTCCACAGATACGCAGTATTTT. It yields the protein CASRGGGWQSTDTQYF.

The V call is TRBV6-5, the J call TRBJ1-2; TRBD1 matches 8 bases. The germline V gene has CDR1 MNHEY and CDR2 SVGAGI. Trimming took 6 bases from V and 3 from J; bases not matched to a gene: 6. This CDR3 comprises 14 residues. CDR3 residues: CASRGRQGHYGYTF. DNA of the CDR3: TGTGCCAGCAGAGGAAGACAGGGGCACTATGGCTACACCTTC.

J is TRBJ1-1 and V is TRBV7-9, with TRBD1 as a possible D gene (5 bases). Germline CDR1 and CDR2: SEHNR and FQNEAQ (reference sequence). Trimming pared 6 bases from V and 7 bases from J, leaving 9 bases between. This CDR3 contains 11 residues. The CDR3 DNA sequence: TGTGCCAGCAGGCCCAGGGTTGAAGCTTTCTTT. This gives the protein CASRPRVEAFF.

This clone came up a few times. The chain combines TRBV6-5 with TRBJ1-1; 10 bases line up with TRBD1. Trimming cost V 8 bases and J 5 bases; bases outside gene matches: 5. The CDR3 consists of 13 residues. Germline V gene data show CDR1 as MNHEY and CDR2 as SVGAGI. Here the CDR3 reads CASRGQGETEAFF. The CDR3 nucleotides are TGTGCCAGCCGAGGACAGGGGGAAACTGAAGCTTTCTTT.

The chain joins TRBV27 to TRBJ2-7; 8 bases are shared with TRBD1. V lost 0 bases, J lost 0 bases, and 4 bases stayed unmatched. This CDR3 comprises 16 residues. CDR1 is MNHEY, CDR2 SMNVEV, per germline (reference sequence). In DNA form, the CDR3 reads TGTGCCAGCAGTTTATCGCCGGACAGGGCCTCCTACGAGCAGTACTTC. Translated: CASSLSPDRASYEQYF.

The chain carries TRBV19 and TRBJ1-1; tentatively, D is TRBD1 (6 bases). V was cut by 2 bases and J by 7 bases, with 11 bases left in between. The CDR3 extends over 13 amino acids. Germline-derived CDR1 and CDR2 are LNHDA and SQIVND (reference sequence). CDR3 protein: CASSINRVGEAFF. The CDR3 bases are TGTGCCAGTAGTATAAACAGGGTTGGTGAAGCTTTCTTT.

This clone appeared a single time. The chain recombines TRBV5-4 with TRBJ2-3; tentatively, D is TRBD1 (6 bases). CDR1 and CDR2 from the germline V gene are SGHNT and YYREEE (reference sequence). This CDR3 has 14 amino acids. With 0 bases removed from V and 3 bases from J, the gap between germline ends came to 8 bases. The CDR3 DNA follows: TGTGCCAGCAGCTTGGGACAGGAGACAGATACGCAGTATTTT. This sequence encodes CASSLGQETDTQYF.

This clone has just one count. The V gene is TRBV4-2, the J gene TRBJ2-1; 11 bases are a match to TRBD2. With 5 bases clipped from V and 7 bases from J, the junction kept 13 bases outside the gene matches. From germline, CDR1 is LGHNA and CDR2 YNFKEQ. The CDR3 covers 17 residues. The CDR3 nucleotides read TGTGCCAGCAGCTTACTAGCGGGAGAGATTAGAGGAAATGAGCAGTTCTTC. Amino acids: CASSLLAGEIRGNEQFF.

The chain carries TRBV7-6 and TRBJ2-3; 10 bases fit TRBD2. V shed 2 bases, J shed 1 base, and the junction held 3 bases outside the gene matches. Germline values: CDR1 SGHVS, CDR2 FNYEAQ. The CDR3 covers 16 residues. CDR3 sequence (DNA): TGTGCCAGCAGCTTAAGACTAGCGGGTCGCACAGATACGCAGTATTTT. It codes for CASSLRLAGRTDTQYF.

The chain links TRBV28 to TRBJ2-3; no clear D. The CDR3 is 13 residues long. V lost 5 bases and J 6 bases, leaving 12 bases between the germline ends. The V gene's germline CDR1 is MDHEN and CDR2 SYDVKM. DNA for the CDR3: TGTGCCAGCAGTCCTCCGTCTGAGGATACGCAGTATTTT. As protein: CASSPPSEDTQYF.

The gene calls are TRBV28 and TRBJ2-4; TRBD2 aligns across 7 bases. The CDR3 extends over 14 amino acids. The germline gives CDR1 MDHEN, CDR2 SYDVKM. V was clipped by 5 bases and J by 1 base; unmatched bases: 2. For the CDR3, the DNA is TGTGCCAGCAGTGATAGCGGGGCCAAAAACATTCAGTACTTC. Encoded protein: CASSDSGAKNIQYF.

The DNA for the CDR3 is TGTGCCAGCAGCTTAGCAGGGAGATGGACTGAAGCTTTCTTT. It yields the protein CASSLAGRWTEAFF. The chain combines TRBV7-2 with TRBJ1-1; D remains unclear. The CDR3 sequence is 14 residues long. Per germline, CDR1 SGHTA and CDR2 FQGNSA. The ends were cut back, 0 bases at V and 5 bases at J, with 10 bases in the middle.

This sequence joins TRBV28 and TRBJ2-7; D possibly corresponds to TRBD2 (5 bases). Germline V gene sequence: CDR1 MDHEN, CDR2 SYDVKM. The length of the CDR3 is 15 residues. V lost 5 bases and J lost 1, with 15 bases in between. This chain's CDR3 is CASSGPAGRSYEQYF. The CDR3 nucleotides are TGTGCCAGCAGTGGCCCCGCGGGCCGATCCTACGAGCAGTACTTC.

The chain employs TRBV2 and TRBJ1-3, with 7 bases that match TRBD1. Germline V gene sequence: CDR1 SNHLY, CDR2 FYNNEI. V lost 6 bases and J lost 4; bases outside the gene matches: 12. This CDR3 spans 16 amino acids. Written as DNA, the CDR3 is TGTGCCAGCAGCGGTTTAGGGACAGAGCTGGGAAACACCATATATTTT. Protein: CASSGLGTELGNTIYF. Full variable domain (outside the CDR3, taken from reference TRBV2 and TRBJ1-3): EPEVTQTPSHQVTQMGQEVILRCVPISNHLYFYWYRQILGQKVEFLVSFYNNEISEKSEIFDDQFSVERPDGSNFTLKIRSTKLEDSAMYFCASSGLGTELGNTIYFGEGSWLTVV.

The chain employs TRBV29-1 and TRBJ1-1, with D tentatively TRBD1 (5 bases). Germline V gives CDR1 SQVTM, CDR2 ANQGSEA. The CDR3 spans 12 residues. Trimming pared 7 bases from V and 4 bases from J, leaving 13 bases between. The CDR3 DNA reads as TGCAGCGCCCTGGGGGGAGGCACTGAAGCTTTCTTT. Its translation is CSALGGGTEAFF.

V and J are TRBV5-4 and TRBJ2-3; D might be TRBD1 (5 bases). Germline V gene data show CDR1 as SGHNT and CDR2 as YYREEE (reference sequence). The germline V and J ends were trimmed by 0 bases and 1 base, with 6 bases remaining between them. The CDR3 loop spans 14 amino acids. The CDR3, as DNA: TGTGCCAGCAGCTTGGGACAGCGCACAGATACGCAGTATTTT. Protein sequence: CASSLGQRTDTQYF.